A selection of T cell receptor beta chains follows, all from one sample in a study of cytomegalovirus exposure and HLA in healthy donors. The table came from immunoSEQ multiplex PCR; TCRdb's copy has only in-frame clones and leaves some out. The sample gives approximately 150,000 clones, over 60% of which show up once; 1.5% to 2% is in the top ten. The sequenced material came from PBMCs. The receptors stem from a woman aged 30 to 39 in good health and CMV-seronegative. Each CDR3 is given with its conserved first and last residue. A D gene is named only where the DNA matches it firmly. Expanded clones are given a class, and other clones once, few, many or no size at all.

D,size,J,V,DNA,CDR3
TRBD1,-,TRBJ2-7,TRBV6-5,TGTGCCAGCAGCCGGGACAGGGGTTACGAGCAGTACTTC,CASSRDRGYEQYF
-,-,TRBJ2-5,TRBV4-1,TGCGCCAGCAGCCAAGGGGGGCGGACAGTGGAGACCCAGTACTTC,CASSQGGRTVETQYF
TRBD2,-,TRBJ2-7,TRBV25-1,TGTGCCAGCAGTGAATTCGGGAGGGAGGGTACCTACGAGCAGTACTTC,CASSEFGREGTYEQYF
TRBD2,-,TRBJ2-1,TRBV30,TGTGCCTGGAGGGGAACGACGGCTAGCGGGAGGAATGAGCAGTTCTTC,CAWRGTTASGRNEQFF
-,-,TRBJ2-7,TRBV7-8,TGTGCCAGCAGCCCCACCAAACCTAGGCGACTTTACGAGCAGTACTTC,CASSPTKPRRLYEQYF
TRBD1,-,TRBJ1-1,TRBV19,TGTGCCAGTAGTATGAGGACAGGGAAGGTTCAAGCTTTCTTT,CASSMRTGKVQAFF
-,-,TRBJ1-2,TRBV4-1,TGCGCCAGCAGCCAATTCCTAGGACTCGGGAACTATGGCTACACCTTC,CASSQFLGLGNYGYTF
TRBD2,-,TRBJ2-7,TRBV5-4,TGTGCCAGCAGCTTAGGCGGGGGAGACTACGAGCAGTACTTC,CASSLGGGDYEQYF
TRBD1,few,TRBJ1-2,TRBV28,TGTGCCAGCCGGAAAGGGGACAGACTCAACTATGGCTACACCTTC,CASRKGDRLNYGYTF
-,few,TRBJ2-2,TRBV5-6,TGTGCCAGCAGCTCGTCGACAGGCGGGGAGCTGTTTTTT,CASSSSTGGELFF
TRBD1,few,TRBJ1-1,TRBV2,TGTGCCAGCAGTGGGGCCAGGGGGCTCTCGAACACTGAAGCTTTCTTT,CASSGARGLSNTEAFF
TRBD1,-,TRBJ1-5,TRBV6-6,TGTGCCAGCAGTTCCAGGACAGGAGGGAGCAATCAGCCCCAGCATTTT,CASSSRTGGSNQPQHF
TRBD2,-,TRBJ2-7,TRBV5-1,TGCGCCAGCACCGTTAGCGGGGGCTACGAGCAGTACTTC,CASTVSGGYEQYF
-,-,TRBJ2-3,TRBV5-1,TGCGCCAGCAGCTTAGGGGGGGCAGATACGCAGTATTTT,CASSLGGADTQYF
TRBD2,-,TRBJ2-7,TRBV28,TGTGCCAGCAGCCCCGGGGGGGTCTACGAGCAGTACTTC,CASSPGGVYEQYF
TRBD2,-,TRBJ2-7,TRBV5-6,TGTGCCAGCAGCTTACGACTAGCGGGAGGTGAGCAGTACTTC,CASSLRLAGGEQYF
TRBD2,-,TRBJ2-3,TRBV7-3,TGTGCCAGCAGCGGACTAGCGGGCACAGATACGCAGTATTTT,CASSGLAGTDTQYF
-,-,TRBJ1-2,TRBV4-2,TGTGCCAGCAGCCAAGCAGACAGAGCTAACTATGGCTACACCTTC,CASSQADRANYGYTF
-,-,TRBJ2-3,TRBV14,TGTGCCAGCAGCCAAGATCGGGTTGCAGATACGCAGTATTTT,CASSQDRVADTQYF
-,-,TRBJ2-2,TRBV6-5,TGTGCCAGCAGTTACAAGGGGCTCTTGGGCACCGGGGAGCTGTTTTTT,CASSYKGLLGTGELFF
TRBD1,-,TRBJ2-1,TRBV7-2,TGTGCCAGCAGCGATAGACAGGGTACTAACAATGAGCAGTTCTTC,CASSDRQGTNNEQFF
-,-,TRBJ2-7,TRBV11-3,TGTGCCAGCAGCTTAGAACAGTTTGGCGAGCAGTACTTC,CASSLEQFGEQYF
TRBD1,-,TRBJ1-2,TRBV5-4,TGTGCCAGCAGCTTGGAAGGGACAGAGGCTAACTATGGCTACACCTTC,CASSLEGTEANYGYTF
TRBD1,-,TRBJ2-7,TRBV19,TGTGCCAGTAGTAAAGACAGGGGGCCCTACGAGCAGTACTTC,CASSKDRGPYEQYF
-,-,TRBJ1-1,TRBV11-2,TGTGCCAGCAGTTTAACAAGGACAGCCACTGAAGCTTTCTTT,CASSLTRTATEAFF
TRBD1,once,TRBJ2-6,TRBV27,TGTGCCAGCAGTTTATATGTGGGGACAGATGACTCTGGGGCCAACGTCCTGACTTTC,CASSLYVGTDDSGANVLTF
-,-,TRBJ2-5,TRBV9,TGTGCCAGCAGCGCTAGGGGGGGCCCTCAAGAGACCCAGTACTTC,CASSARGGPQETQYF
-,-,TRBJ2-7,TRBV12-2,TGTGCAAGTCGCTTAGTCCCGGGATGCTCCTACGAGCAGTACTTC,CASRLVPGCSYEQYF
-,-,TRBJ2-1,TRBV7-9,TGTGCCAGCAGCTTCAGACGCGTGCCCGGGGGCTCCTACAATGAGCAGTTCTTC,CASSFRRVPGGSYNEQFF
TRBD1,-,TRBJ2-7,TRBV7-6,TGTGCCAGCCGTCTTGGGACAGGGGAATACTACGAGCAGTACTTC,CASRLGTGEYYEQYF
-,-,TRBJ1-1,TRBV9,TGTGCCAGCAGCCCTTTAAGCGACCGAACTGAAGCTTTCTTT,CASSPLSDRTEAFF
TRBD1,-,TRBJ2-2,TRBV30,TGTGCCTGGAGTATTAGGACAGGGAGAGGCGGGGAGCTGTTTTTT,CAWSIRTGRGGELFF
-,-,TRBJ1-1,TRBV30,TGTGCCTCGTCGGCAGGATCGAACACTGAAGCTTTCTTT,CASSAGSNTEAFF
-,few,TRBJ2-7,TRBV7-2,TGTGCCAGCAGCTTAGGATCCGGGACACCTTACGAGCAGTACTTC,CASSLGSGTPYEQYF
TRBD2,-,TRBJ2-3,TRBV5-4,TGTGCCAGCAGCCTGACTAGCGGGGGGTTCGCCACGCAGTATTTT,CASSLTSGGFATQYF
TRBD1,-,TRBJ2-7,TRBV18,TGTGCCAGCTCACCTGTCCAGGGGGCTCGGGCCTACGAGCAGTACTTC,CASSPVQGARAYEQYF
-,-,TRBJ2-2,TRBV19,TGTGCCAGTAGTATAAGAAAGGGGGAGATATCAGGAGGGGAGCTGTTTTTT,CASSIRKGEISGGELFF
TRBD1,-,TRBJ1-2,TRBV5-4,TGTGCCAGCAGACCCCCGGGACAGGGTTTCCGGTCGAATGGCTACACCTTC,CASRPPGQGFRSNGYTF
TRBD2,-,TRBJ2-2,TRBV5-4,TGTGCCAGCAGTTCCGGGACTAGCGGGAGTTGGGCCGGGGAGCTGTTTTTT,CASSSGTSGSWAGELFF
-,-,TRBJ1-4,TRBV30,TGTGCCTGGAGCCGTAAGCGGGGGCGCAGGCCAAAACTGTTTTTT,CAWSRKRGRRPKLFF
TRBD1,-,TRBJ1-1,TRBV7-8,TGTGCCAGCAGCTCGGACCTATCGACAGGGACTAACACTGAAGCTTTCTTT,CASSSDLSTGTNTEAFF
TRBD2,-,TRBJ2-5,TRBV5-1,TGCGCCAGCAGCGGGGGACTAGCGGGGGGCGAGCAAGAGACCCAGTACTTC,CASSGGLAGGEQETQYF
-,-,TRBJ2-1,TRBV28,TGTGCCAGCAGTGAAGCGGGCAATGAGCAGTTCTTC,CASSEAGNEQFF
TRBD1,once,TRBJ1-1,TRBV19,TGTGCCAGTAGTACCACACCCTCGACAGGGGATGTGGAAGCTTTCTTT,CASSTTPSTGDVEAFF
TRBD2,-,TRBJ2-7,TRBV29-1,TGCAGCGTTGAAGTTGCTAGCGGCTACGAGCAGTACTTC,CSVEVASGYEQYF
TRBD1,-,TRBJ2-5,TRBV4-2,TGTGCCAGCAGCCTAGGGACAGGGACTCAAGAGACCCAGTACTTC,CASSLGTGTQETQYF
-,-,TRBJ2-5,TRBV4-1,TGCGCCAGCAGCCAATCCCAGGGTTCACGGGAGACCCAGTACTTC,CASSQSQGSRETQYF
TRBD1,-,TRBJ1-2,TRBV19,TGTGCCAGTAGCCTAGGGGGCAGGGACTATGGCTACACCTTC,CASSLGGRDYGYTF
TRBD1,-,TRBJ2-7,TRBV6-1,TGTGCCAGCAGCCCCCGGGACAGAACCTACGAGCAGTACTTC,CASSPRDRTYEQYF
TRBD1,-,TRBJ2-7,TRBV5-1,TGCGCCAGCAGCTTGGGTGGGACAGGGTCCTACGAGCAGTACTTC,CASSLGGTGSYEQYF
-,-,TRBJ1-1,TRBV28,TGTGCCAGCACCGTAACTGCCGGGGAGATCACTGAAGCTTTCTTT,CASTVTAGEITEAFF
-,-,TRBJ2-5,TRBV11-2,TGTGCCAGCAGCTTAGAGTGGAGTAGTCAAGAGACCCAGTACTTC,CASSLEWSSQETQYF
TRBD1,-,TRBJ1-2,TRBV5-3,TGTGCCAGAAGCTTGGCGGGTCCCGGGACAGACATCTATGGCTACACCTTC,CARSLAGPGTDIYGYTF